The rows below give T cell receptor beta chains drawn from one sample of a study of cytomegalovirus exposure and HLA in healthy donors. Method: immunoSEQ multiplex PCR; TCRdb's copy keeps in-frame clones and lacks some. In the table there are approximately 170,000 clones, around 80% of which are singletons. The source material was PBMCs. The receptors stem from a woman between 45 and 65 years old in good health and CMV-seropositive. Both conserved end residues are part of each CDR3. A D gene is named only where the DNA matches it firmly. For some rows the clone size is stated as once, few or many, or as a class when expanded; others skip it.

clone size,D gene,V gene,J gene,CDR3 DNA,CDR3 protein
-,TRBD2,TRBV28,TRBJ2-7,TGTGCCAGCAGTTTAGTGGGACTAGCGTACGAGCAGTACTTC,CASSLVGLAYEQYF
-,-,TRBV29-1,TRBJ1-1,TGCAGCGGCGGGGCTTTGACTGCTTTCTTT,CSGGALTAFF
-,TRBD1,TRBV6-1,TRBJ2-7,TGTGCCAGCAGTGGGGACAGGGTCCTTTACGAGCAGTACTTC,CASSGDRVLYEQYF
few,TRBD1,TRBV27,TRBJ1-2,TGTGCCAGCAGTCCCCAGGGACAGGGGGCGAGTGGCTACACCTTC,CASSPQGQGASGYTF
once,-,TRBV5-1,TRBJ2-7,TGCGCCAGCAGCTTGGAGCCGACAGGAGTATCCTACGAGCAGTACTTC,CASSLEPTGVSYEQYF
-,-,TRBV5-1,TRBJ2-3,TGCGCCAGCAGCTGGGGTCCGGGAGCCACAGATACGCAGTATTTT,CASSWGPGATDTQYF
once,-,TRBV9,TRBJ1-1,TGTGCCAGCAGCACCACAGCTCTGATCACTGAAGCTTTCTTT,CASSTTALITEAFF
-,-,TRBV6-1,TRBJ2-7,TGTGCCAGCAGTGAAGTCGGCAGAGGAGGGGAGCAGTACTTC,CASSEVGRGGEQYF
-,-,TRBV27,TRBJ1-2,TGTGCCAGCAGTTTAGAGGGAAGGCATGGCTACACCTTC,CASSLEGRHGYTF
-,-,TRBV5-1,TRBJ2-1,TGCGCCAGCAGCTTGCTATTGGCGGAGTACAATGAGCAGTTCTTC,CASSLLLAEYNEQFF
few,-,TRBV6-1,TRBJ2-1,TGTGCCAGCAGTGATGTCCATCTCGGAGGCAATGAGCAGTTCTTC,CASSDVHLGGNEQFF
few,-,TRBV6-5,TRBJ1-5,TGTGCCAGCAGTAAACGCAGGGAAGGCAATCAGCCCCAGCATTTT,CASSKRREGNQPQHF
-,TRBD1,TRBV11-2,TRBJ1-4,TGTGCCAGCAGCTTAGCGGGACAGATTAATGAAAAACTGTTTTTT,CASSLAGQINEKLFF
-,TRBD1,TRBV30,TRBJ2-2,TGTGCCTGGAGTGTAGTGACAGGGTCCGGGGAGCTGTTTTTT,CAWSVVTGSGELFF
-,-,TRBV9,TRBJ2-7,TGTGCCAGCAGCGTGGGGGGGCGCGGCTCCTACGAGCAGTACTTC,CASSVGGRGSYEQYF
-,-,TRBV10-3,TRBJ1-4,TGTGCCATCAGTGAGTCAAGGGGGGGAGCGGAAAAACTGTTTTTT,CAISESRGGAEKLFF
-,TRBD1,TRBV6-5,TRBJ1-1,TGTGCCAGCAAGGATGGGACAGCGAACACTGAAGCTTTCTTT,CASKDGTANTEAFF
-,TRBD1,TRBV27,TRBJ1-2,TGTGCCAGCAGGCGGACAGGGTCTAACTATGGCTACACCTTC,CASRRTGSNYGYTF
-,-,TRBV9,TRBJ2-1,TGTGCCAGCAGCGTGGGACTCTCCTTTTACAATGAGCAGTTCTTC,CASSVGLSFYNEQFF
-,TRBD1,TRBV19,TRBJ2-7,TGTGCCAGTACCAACCCCCGGGACAGCCACTACGAGCAGTACTTC,CASTNPRDSHYEQYF
-,TRBD1,TRBV19,TRBJ2-7,TGTGCCAGTAGTCGACAGGGGGAAAGTGGCGAGCAGTACTTC,CASSRQGESGEQYF
-,-,TRBV28,TRBJ1-5,TGTGCCAGCAGATTGAGGGGACACCGAGTTCCGCCCCAGCATTTT,CASRLRGHRVPPQHF
-,TRBD2,TRBV7-3,TRBJ2-3,TGTGCCAGCAGCCCGAGGACTAGCGGGGCTACAGATACGCAGTATTTT,CASSPRTSGATDTQYF
few,-,TRBV7-2,TRBJ2-5,TGTGCCAGCAGCTTAGGGCCGACAATTGATGAGACCCAGTACTTC,CASSLGPTIDETQYF
-,TRBD2,TRBV29-1,TRBJ2-1,TGCAGCGTGGAGGGACTAGCGGGAGGTGGCAATGAGCAGTTCTTC,CSVEGLAGGGNEQFF
-,-,TRBV18,TRBJ1-2,TGTGCCAGCTCACCAGCAGGGAGGTACTATGGCTACACCTTC,CASSPAGRYYGYTF
-,TRBD1,TRBV7-2,TRBJ1-2,TGTGCCAGCAGCTCCGACAGGGCTCGGGGCTACACCTTC,CASSSDRARGYTF
-,TRBD2,TRBV7-2,TRBJ2-1,TGTGCCAGCAGCCTCCGTGGGGGGGACTACAATGAGCAGTTCTTC,CASSLRGGDYNEQFF
-,-,TRBV2,TRBJ2-5,TGTGCCAGCAGTGGCACAGTACAAGAGACCCAGTACTTC,CASSGTVQETQYF
-,-,TRBV4-1,TRBJ1-3,TGCGCCAGCAGCCGAGCGACAGGCCCTTCCTCTGGAAACACCATATATTTT,CASSRATGPSSGNTIYF
few,-,TRBV9,TRBJ1-1,TGTGCCAGCAGCCTAGGAGGAGGCTGGAACACTGAAGCTTTCTTT,CASSLGGGWNTEAFF
-,TRBD2,TRBV2,TRBJ2-7,TGTGCCAGCAGTCTAACTAGCGGGAGCTCCTACGAGCAGTACTTC,CASSLTSGSSYEQYF
-,-,TRBV6-5,TRBJ1-2,TGTGCCAGCAGACAGGGTTCCTATGGCTACACCTTC,CASRQGSYGYTF
-,TRBD1,TRBV6-6,TRBJ1-5,TGTGCCAGCACCTTGCCGGTTACAGGGGGTGGTCAGCCCCAGCATTTT,CASTLPVTGGGQPQHF
-,-,TRBV14,TRBJ2-5,TGTGCCAGCAGCCCCCTCACAGGGATAATCCAAGAGACCCAGTACTTC,CASSPLTGIIQETQYF
-,-,TRBV9,TRBJ2-3,TGTGCCAGCAGCGTTAGCGGTAGCACAGATACGCAGTATTTT,CASSVSGSTDTQYF
many,TRBD2,TRBV2,TRBJ2-5,TGTGCCAGCACCCGGACTAGCGAGGAAGAGACCCAGTACTTC,CASTRTSEEETQYF
-,-,TRBV4-3,TRBJ1-2,TGCGCCAGCAGCCAAGATTCCGGGAACTATGGCTACACCTTC,CASSQDSGNYGYTF
-,-,TRBV4-3,TRBJ2-1,TGCGCCAGCAGCCAAACCCACGAGACCTACAATGAGCAGTTCTTC,CASSQTHETYNEQFF
-,-,TRBV5-1,TRBJ1-6,TGCGCCAGCAGCTTGGTAGGGGCGATTTCTACTTCTAATTCACCCCTCCACTTT,CASSLVGAISTSNSPLHF
-,TRBD1,TRBV7-9,TRBJ2-3,TGTGCCAGCAGCTTAGGGACCCAGGGGGGCACAGATACGCAGTATTTT,CASSLGTQGGTDTQYF
-,-,TRBV20-1,TRBJ2-2,TGCAGTGCTAGTGGCCCCGGGGAGCTGTTTTTT,CSASGPGELFF
-,-,TRBV7-9,TRBJ2-3,TGTGCCAGCAGCAACCCGGGGTCGGGTACGCAGTATTTT,CASSNPGSGTQYF
-,-,TRBV5-8,TRBJ2-7,TGTGCCAGCAACTTTCAGACCTACGAGCAGTACTTC,CASNFQTYEQYF
-,-,TRBV19,TRBJ2-2,TGTGCCAGTAGTATCCCGGACTACGCCGGAACCGGGGAGCTGTTTTTT,CASSIPDYAGTGELFF